This section outlines one T cell receptor beta chain sequence together with its context. Here immunoSEQ multiplex PCR was the method, and the copy in TCRdb shows in-frame clones only, minus some. The table has 100,000 to 150,000 clones, more than 85% seen once. This entry comes from a study of T cell responses to AZD1222 COVID-19 vaccine. V trimming: 3 bases; J trimming: 2 bases; junction bases outside the gene matches: 6. The CDR3 has 15 amino acids. In germline, CDR1 is SGHTA, CDR2 FQGTGA. V usage is TRBV7-3 and J usage is TRBJ1-2; 7 bases match TRBD1. This clonotype was obtained from an adult in good health. The source material was peripheral blood, sampled on day 0 of MenACWY control vaccination. For the CDR3, the DNA is TGTGCCAGCAGCTTGGGGCCGGGACAGAACTATGGCTACACCTTC. Its translation: CASSLGPGQNYGYTF.